Listed here are 11 T cell receptor beta chains from one sample, sequenced in a study of neurological immune-mediated disorders. TCRdb reanalysed the 5' RACE reads using MiXCR and keeps one entry per CDR3 protein. The sample holds tens of thousands of distinct CDR3 sequences, 2% to 3% seen once. Sequencing input: PBMCs. The receptors originated from a man between 45 and 60 years old with multiple sclerosis.

Ten or more counts support this clonotype. The chain is built from TRBV29-1 and TRBJ1-1; D perhaps matches TRBD1 (5 bases). V lost 3 bases and J 10 bases, leaving 18 bases between the germline ends. Germline-derived CDR1 and CDR2 are SQVTM and ANQGSEA. The CDR3 consists of 13 residues. The CDR3 here is CSVDLGTRGGAFF. As DNA, the CDR3 is TGCAGCGTTGACCTCGGGACGCGTGGTGGAGCTTTCTTT.

This clonotype has a count of ten or more. The chain is built from TRBV12-3 or TRBV12-4 and TRBJ1-5; D not certain. CDR3 length: 12 residues. V lost 4 bases, J lost 10 bases, and 11 bases lay in between. CDR3 sequence (DNA): TGTGCCAGCAGTTCGGAGCCTCAACCCCAGCATTTT. Translating gives CASSSEPQPQHF.

This clonotype has a count of ten or more. The V call is TRBV15, the J call TRBJ2-1; D not resolved. The CDR3 is 12 amino acids. Germline V lookup: CDR1 LNHNV, CDR2 YYDKDF (reference sequence). Deletions cut 1 base from V and 9 bases from J, with 7 bases between. The CDR3 region is CATSRAQSEQFF. The DNA for the CDR3 is TGTGCCACCAGCAGAGCCCAAAGTGAGCAGTTCTTC.

This clonotype was detected ten times or more. The chain employs TRBV5-1 and TRBJ1-5; TRBD1 matches at 7 bases. CDR1 and CDR2 (germline): SGHRS, YFSETQ. Trimming removed 5 bases from V and 3 bases from J; junction bases left unmatched: 5. The CDR3 runs 14 residues. DNA of the CDR3: TGCGCCAGCAGTGAAGGACAGGTCAATCAGCCCCAGCATTTT. It is translated as CASSEGQVNQPQHF.

This clonotype has at least ten counts. The V and J genes are TRBV7-2 and TRBJ2-7; weak D call: TRBD1 (6 bases). From germline, CDR1 is SGHTA and CDR2 FQGNSA. CDR3 size: 13 residues. V was clipped by 5 bases and J by 2 bases, with 10 bases between them. The CDR3 region has the DNA TGTGCCAGCAGCGCCAGGACAGCCTACGAGCAGTACTTC. Translation: CASSARTAYEQYF.

This clonotype was seen many times. The chain recombines TRBV12-3 or TRBV12-4 with TRBJ2-5; a weak D match, TRBD2 (6 bases). Trimming shortened V by 6 bases and J by 5 bases, and 25 bases separated the two germline ends. CDR3 size: 17 residues. The DNA of the CDR3 is TGTGCCAGCAGCTCCCGTCGACAGCTTCCGGGGGACGAGACCCAGTACTTC. Protein: CASSSRRQLPGDETQYF.

In its sample, this clonotype was seen many times. The gene calls are TRBV5-1 and TRBJ2-1; tentatively, D is TRBD1 (5 bases). This CDR3 region has 14 residues. Trimming removed 4 bases at V and 5 bases at J, with 13 bases between. CDR1 and CDR2 (germline): SGHRS, YFSETQ. Here the CDR3 reads CASSRTSADNEQFF. The CDR3 bases are TGCGCCAGCAGCCGGACAAGCGCAGACAATGAGCAGTTCTTC. Full variable domain (remainder filled in from reference TRBV5-1 and TRBJ2-1): KAGVTQTPRYLIKTRGQQVTLSCSPISGHRSVSWYQQTPGQGLQFLFEYFSETQRNKGNFPGRFSGRQFSNSRSEMNVSTLELGDSALYLCASSRTSADNEQFFGPGTRLTVL.

Many counts were recorded for this clonotype. The rearrangement joins TRBV29-1 to TRBJ1-5; 9 bases match TRBD1. CDR3 length equals 15 residues. With V trimmed by 0 bases and J by 7 bases, 7 bases remained unmatched. Germline CDR1 and CDR2: SQVTM and ANQGSEA. The CDR3 protein is CSVEESGQGSQPQHF. CDR3 DNA: TGCAGCGTTGAAGAATCCGGACAGGGGTCACAGCCCCAGCATTTT.

This clonotype was recorded many times. The chain is built from TRBV3-1 and TRBJ2-1, with a tentative D call TRBD2 (5 bases). CDR1 and CDR2 from the germline V gene are LGHDT and YNNKEL (reference sequence). V lost 0 bases to trimming and J lost 8 bases, with 14 bases between them. CDR3 length: 15 residues. The CDR3 bases are TGTGCCAGCAGCCAAGAGAAGCGGCTAAGGGATGAGCAGTTCTTC. Its protein is CASSQEKRLRDEQFF.

The genes are TRBV6-2 or TRBV6-3 and TRBJ1-2; D remains unclear. Germline V CDR1 and CDR2: MNHEY, SVGEGT. V lost 0 bases and J 6 bases, leaving 8 bases between the germline ends. The CDR3 spans 13 residues. The CDR3 spells CASSYSKGNGYTF. CDR3 bases: TGTGCCAGCAGTTACTCGAAAGGGAATGGCTACACCTTC.

This clonotype was counted many times. V is TRBV7-7 and J is TRBJ2-5, with D unresolved. V lost 1 base and J lost 7, with 10 bases in between. The CDR3 loop spans 13 amino acids. Germline V lookup: CDR1 SSHAT, CDR2 FNYEAQ (reference sequence). CDR3 bases: TGTGCCAGCAGCTTAGAAAGATCCGGGACCCAGTACTTC. This translates into CASSLERSGTQYF. Full variable domain (outside the CDR3, taken from reference TRBV7-7 and TRBJ2-5): GAGVSQSPRYKVTKRGQDVTLRCDPISSHATLYWYQQALGQGPEFLTYFNYEAQPDKSGLPSDRFSAERPEGSISTLTIQRTEQRDSAMYRCASSLERSGTQYFGPGTRLLVL.